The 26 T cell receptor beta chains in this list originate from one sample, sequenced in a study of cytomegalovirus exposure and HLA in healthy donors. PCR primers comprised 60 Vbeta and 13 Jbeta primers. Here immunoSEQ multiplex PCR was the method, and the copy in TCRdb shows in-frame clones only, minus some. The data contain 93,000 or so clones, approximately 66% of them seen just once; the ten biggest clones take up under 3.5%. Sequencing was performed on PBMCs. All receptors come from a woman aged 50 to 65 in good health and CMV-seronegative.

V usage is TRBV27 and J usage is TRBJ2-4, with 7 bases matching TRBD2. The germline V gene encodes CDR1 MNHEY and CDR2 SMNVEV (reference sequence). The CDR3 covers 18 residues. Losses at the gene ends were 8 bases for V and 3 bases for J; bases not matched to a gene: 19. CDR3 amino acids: CASSMGEGREGFKNIQYF. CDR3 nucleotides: TGTGCCAGCTCCATGGGGGAAGGGAGGGAAGGATTCAAAAACATTCAGTACTTC.

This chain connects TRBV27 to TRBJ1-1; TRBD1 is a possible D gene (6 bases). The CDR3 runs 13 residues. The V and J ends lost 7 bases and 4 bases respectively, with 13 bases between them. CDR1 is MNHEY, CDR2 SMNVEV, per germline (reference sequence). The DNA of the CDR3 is TGTGCCAGCATACAGGGTGGGGGCACTGAAGCTTTCTTT. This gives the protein CASIQGGGTEAFF.

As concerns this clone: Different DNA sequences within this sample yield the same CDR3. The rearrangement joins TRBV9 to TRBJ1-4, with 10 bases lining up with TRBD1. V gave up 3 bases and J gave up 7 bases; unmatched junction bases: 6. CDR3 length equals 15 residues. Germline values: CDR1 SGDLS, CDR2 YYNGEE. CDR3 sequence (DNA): TGTGCCAGCAGCGCATTGGACAGGGGGAGTGAAAAACTGTTTTTT. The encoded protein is CASSALDRGSEKLFF.

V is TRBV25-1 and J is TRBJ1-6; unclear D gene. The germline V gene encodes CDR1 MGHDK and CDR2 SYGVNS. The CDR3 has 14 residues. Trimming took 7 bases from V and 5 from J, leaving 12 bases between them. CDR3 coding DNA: TGTGCCAGCACAACGTACGGGGATAATTCACCCCTCCACTTT. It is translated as CASTTYGDNSPLHF.

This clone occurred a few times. The CDR3 loop is CASSQVFRDQETQYF. CDR3 coding DNA: TGCGCCAGCAGCCAAGTTTTTCGGGACCAAGAGACCCAGTACTTC. The V and J genes are TRBV4-3 and TRBJ2-5, with unresolved D. Germline V CDR1 and CDR2: LGHNA, YSLEER. Trimming removed 1 base at V and 0 bases at J, with 9 bases between. This CDR3 spans 15 amino acids.

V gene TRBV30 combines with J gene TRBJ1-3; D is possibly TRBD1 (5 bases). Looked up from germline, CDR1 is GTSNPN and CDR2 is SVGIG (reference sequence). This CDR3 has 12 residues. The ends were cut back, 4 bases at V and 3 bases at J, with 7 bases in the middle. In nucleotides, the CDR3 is TGTGCCTGGATAGGGGATGGAAACACCATATATTTT. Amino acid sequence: CAWIGDGNTIYF.

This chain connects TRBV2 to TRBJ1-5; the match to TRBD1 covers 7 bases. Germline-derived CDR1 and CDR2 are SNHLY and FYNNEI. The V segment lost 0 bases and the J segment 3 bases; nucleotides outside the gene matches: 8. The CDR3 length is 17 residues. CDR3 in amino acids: CASSEATGLGNNQPQHF. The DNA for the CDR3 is TGTGCCAGCAGTGAAGCGACAGGGTTGGGGAACAATCAGCCCCAGCATTTT.

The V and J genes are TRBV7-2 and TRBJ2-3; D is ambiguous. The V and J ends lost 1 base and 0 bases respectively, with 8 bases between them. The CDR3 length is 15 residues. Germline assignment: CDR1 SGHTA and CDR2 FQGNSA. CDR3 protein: CASSLVATSTDTQYF. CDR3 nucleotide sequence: TGTGCCAGCAGCTTAGTCGCCACTAGCACAGATACGCAGTATTTT.

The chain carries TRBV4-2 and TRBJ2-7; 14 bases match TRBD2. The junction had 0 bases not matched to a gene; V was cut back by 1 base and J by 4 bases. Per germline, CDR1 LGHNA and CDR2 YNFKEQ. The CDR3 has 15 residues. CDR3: CASSQGTSGGYEQYF. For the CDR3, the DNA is TGTGCCAGCAGCCAAGGGACTAGCGGGGGGTACGAGCAGTACTTC.

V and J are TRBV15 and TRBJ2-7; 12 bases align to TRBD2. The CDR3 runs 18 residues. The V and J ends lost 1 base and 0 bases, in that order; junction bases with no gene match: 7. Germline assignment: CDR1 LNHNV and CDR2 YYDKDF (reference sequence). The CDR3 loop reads CATSRVRSSGRASYEQYF. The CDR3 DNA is TGTGCCACCAGCAGAGTCCGTTCTAGCGGGAGGGCCTCCTACGAGCAGTACTTC.

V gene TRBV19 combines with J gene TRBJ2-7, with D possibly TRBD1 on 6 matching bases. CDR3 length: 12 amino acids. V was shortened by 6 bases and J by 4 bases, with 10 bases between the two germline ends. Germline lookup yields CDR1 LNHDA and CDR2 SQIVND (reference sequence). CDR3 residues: CASRDQGYEQYF. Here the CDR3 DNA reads TGTGCCAGTAGGGACCAGGGGTACGAGCAGTACTTC.

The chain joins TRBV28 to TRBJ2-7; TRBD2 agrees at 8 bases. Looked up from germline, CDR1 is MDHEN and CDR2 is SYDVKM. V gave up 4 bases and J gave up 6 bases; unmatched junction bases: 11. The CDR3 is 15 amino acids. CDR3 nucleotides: TGTGCCAGCAGTTCCTCCGGGACTAGGGAGGCCGAGCAGTACTTC. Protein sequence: CASSSSGTREAEQYF.

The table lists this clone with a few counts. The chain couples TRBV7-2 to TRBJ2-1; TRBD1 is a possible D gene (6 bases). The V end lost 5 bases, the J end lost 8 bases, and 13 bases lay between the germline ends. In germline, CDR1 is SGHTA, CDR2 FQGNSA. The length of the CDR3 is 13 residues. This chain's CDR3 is CASSQGGYDEQFF. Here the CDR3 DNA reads TGTGCCAGCAGCCAAGGGGGATACGATGAGCAGTTCTTC.

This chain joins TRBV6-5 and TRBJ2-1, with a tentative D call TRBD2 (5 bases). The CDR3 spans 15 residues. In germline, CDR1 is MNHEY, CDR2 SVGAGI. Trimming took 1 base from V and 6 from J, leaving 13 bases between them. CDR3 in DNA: TGTGCCAGCAGTTACTTGGGAGCTGGGAGCAATGAGCAGTTCTTC. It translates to CASSYLGAGSNEQFF.

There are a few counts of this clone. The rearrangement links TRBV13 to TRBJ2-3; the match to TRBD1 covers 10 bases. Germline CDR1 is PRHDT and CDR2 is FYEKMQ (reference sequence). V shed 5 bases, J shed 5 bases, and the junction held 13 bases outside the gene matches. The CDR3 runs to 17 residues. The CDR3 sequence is CASSPRLRTGGIDTQYF. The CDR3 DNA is TGTGCCAGCAGCCCCCGCCTTCGGACAGGGGGTATAGATACGCAGTATTTT.

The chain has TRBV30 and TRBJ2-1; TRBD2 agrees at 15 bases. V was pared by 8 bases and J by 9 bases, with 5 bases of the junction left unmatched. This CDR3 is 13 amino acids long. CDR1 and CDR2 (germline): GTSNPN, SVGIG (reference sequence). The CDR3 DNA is TGTGCCAGAGGACTAGCGGGGGGGTTTGAGCAGTTCTTC. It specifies CARGLAGGFEQFF.

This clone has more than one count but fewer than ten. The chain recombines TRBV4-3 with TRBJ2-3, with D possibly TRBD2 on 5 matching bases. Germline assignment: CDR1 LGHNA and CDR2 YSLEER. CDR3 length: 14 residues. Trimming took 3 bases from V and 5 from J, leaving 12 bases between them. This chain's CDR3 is CASSQFTEGDTQYF. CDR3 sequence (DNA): TGCGCCAGCAGCCAGTTTACCGAGGGAGATACGCAGTATTTT.

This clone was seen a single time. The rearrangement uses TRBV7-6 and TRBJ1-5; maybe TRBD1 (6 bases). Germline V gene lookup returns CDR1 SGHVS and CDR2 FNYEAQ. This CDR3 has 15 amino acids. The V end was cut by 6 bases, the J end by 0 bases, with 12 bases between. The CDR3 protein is CASSLRGGSNQPQHF. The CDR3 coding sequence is TGTGCCAGCAGTCTAAGAGGGGGTAGCAATCAGCCCCAGCATTTT. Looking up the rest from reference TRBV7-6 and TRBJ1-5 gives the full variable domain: GAGVSQSPRYKVTKRGQDVALRCDPISGHVSLYWYRQALGQGPEFLTYFNYEAQQDKSGLPNDRFSAERPEGSISTLTIQRTEQRDSAMYRCASSLRGGSNQPQHFGDGTRLSIL.

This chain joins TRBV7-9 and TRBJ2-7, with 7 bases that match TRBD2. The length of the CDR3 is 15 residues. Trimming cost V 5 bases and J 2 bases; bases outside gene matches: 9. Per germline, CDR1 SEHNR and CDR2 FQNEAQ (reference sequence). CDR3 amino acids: CASSPAGSYTYEQYF. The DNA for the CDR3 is TGTGCCAGCAGCCCAGCGGGGAGCTATACCTACGAGCAGTACTTC.

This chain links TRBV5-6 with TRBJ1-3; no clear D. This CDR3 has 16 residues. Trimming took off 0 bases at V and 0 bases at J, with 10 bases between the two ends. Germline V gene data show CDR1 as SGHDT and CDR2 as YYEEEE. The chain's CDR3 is CASSLGAAISGNTIYF. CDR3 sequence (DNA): TGTGCCAGCAGCTTGGGGGCAGCAATCTCTGGAAACACCATATATTTT.

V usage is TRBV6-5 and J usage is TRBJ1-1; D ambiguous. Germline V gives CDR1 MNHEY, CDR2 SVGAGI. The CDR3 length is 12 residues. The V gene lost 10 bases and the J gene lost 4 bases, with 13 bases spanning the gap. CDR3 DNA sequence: TGTGCCATCAGCCAGGTCGGCACTGAAGCTTTCTTT. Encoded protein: CAISQVGTEAFF.

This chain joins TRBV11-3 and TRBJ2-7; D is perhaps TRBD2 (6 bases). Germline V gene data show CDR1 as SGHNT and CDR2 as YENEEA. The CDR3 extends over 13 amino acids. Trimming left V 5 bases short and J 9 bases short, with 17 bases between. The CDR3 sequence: CASSGTSSLGQYF. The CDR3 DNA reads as TGTGCCAGCAGCGGGACTTCCTCCTTGGGGCAGTACTTC.

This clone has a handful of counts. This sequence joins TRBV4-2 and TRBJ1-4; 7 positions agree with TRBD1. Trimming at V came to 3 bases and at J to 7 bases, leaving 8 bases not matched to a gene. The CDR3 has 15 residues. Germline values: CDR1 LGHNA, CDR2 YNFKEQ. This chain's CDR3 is CASSQSTGQGEKLFF. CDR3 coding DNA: TGTGCCAGCAGCCAGTCGACAGGGCAAGGTGAAAAACTGTTTTTT.

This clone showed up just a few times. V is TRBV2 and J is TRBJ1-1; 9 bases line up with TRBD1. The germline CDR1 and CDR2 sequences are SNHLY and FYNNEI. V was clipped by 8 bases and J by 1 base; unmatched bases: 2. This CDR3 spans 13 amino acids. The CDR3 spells CASGQGTNTEAFF. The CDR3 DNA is TGTGCCAGCGGACAGGGGACGAACACTGAAGCTTTCTTT.

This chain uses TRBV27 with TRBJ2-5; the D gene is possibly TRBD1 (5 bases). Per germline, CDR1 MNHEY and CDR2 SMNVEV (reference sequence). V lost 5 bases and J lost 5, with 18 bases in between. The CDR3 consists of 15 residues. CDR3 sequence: CASSAHRNLGETQYF. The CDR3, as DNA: TGTGCCAGCAGTGCCCACAGGAATCTTGGGGAGACCCAGTACTTC.

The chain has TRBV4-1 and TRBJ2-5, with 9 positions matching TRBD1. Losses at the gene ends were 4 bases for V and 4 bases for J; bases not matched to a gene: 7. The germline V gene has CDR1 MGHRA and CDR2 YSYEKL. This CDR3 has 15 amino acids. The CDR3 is CASSPRDRVAETQYF. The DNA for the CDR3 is TGCGCCAGCAGCCCCCGGGACAGGGTTGCAGAGACCCAGTACTTC.